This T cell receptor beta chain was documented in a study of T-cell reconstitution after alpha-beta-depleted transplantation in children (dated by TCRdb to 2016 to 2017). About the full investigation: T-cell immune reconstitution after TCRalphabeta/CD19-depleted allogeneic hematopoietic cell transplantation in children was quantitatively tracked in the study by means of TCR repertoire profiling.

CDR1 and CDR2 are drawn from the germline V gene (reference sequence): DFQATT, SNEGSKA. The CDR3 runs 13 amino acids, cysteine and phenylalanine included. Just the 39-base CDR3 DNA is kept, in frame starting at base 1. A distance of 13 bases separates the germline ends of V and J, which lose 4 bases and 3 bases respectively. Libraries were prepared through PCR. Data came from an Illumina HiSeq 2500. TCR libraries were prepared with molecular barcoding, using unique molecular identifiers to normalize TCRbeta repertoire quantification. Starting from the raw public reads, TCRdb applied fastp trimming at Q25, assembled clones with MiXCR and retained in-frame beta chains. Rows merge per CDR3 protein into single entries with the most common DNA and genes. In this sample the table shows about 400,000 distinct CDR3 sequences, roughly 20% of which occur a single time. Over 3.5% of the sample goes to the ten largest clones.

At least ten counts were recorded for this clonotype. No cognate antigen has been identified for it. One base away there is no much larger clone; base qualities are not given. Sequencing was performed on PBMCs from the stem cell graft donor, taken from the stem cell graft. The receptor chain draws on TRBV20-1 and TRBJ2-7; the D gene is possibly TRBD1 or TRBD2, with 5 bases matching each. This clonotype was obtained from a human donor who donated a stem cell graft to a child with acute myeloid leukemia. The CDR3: CSAIPGPGYEQYF. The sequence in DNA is TGCAGTGCTATTCCGGGACCGGGCTACGAGCAGTACTTC.